This paragraph covers one T cell receptor (beta chain) sequence. Its antigen is as yet unknown. The CDR3 runs to 13 residues. Germline V gives CDR1 LNHNV, CDR2 YYDKDF (reference sequence). V dropped 1 base and J dropped 9; count of bases not matched to a gene: 3. This entry comes from a study of blood T cells in healthy people across ages. Turning to the study itself: In model experiments, template switching was able to capture about one barcoded beta molecule for every two T cells that were present. Study-wide findings and caveats: When set beside aged donors, long-lived donors presented more naive CD4+ cells and higher diversity.

A second PCR, run for roughly 7 to 12 cycles, used a sample-barcoded 5' primer plus a J-beta primer mix. TCRdb re-analysed the 5' RACE reads in MiXCR, keeping a single row per CDR3 protein. The data contain around 1.5 million distinct CDR3 sequences, roughly 60% of them seen just once; the ten biggest clones take up approximately 7%. J is TRBJ2-4 and V is TRBV15; TRBD1 aligns across 7 bases. The sequencing input was blood. This TCR was sampled from a young man in good health. CDR3 loop: CATSRGQGSIQYF. Written as DNA, the CDR3 is TGTGCCACCAGCAGAGGACAGGGTAGCATTCAGTACTTC.